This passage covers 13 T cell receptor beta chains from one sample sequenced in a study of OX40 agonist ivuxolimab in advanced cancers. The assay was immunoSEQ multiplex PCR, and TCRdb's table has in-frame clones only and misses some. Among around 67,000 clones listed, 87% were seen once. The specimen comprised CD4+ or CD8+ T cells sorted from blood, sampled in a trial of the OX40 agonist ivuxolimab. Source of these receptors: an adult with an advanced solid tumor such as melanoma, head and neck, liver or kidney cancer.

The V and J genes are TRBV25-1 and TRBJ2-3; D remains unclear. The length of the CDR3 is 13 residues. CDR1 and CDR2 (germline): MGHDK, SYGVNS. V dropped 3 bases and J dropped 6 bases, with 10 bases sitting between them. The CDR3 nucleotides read TGTGCCAGCAGTGATCCCCCGCAGGATACGCAGTATTTT. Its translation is CASSDPPQDTQYF.

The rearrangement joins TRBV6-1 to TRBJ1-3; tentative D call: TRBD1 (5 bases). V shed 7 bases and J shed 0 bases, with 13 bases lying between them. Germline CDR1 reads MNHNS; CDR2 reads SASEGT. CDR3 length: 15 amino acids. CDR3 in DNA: TGTGCCAGCAACCGGGACTTTAGCTCTGGAAACACCATATATTTT. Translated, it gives CASNRDFSSGNTIYF.

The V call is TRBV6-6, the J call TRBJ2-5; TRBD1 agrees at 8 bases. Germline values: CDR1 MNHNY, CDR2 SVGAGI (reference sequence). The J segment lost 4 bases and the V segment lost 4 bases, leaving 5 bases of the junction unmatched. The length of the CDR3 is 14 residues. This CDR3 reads CASSSRTGRETQYF. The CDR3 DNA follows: TGTGCCAGCAGTTCCCGGACAGGGCGAGAGACCCAGTACTTC.

DNA of the CDR3: TGTGCCACCAGCAGAGACCGTGGGGGAAACACCATATATTTT. This translates into CATSRDRGGNTIYF. This chain links TRBV15 with TRBJ1-3; D uncertain. The CDR3 contains 14 residues. CDR1 is LNHNV and CDR2 is YYDKDF in the germline V gene (reference sequence). Deletions cut 0 bases from V and 4 bases from J, with 7 bases between.

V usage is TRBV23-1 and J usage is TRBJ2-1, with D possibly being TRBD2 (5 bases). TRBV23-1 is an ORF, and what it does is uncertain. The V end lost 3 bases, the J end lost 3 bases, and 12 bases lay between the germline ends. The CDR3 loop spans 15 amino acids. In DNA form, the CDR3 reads TGCGCCAGCAGTCATTCCGAGCGGATCTACAATGAGCAGTTCTTC. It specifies CASSHSERIYNEQFF.

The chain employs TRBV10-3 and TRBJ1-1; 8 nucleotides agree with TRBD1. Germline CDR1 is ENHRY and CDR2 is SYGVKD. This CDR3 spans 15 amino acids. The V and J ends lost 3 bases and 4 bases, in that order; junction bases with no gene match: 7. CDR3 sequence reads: CAISERTGQGTEAFF. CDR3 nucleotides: TGTGCCATCAGTGAACGGACAGGGCAGGGCACTGAAGCTTTCTTT.

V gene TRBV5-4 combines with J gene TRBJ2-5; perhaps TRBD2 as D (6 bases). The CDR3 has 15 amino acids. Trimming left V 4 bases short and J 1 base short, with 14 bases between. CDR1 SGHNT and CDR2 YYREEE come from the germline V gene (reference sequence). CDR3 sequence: CASSLSPTSQETQYF. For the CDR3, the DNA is TGTGCCAGCAGCCTCAGCCCGACTAGCCAAGAGACCCAGTACTTC.

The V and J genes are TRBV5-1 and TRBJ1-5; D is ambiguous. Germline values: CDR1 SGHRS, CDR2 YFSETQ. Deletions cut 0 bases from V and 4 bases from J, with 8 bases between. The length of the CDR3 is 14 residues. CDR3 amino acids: CASSLGAQNQPQHF. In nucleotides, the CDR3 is TGCGCCAGCAGCTTGGGGGCTCAAAATCAGCCCCAGCATTTT.

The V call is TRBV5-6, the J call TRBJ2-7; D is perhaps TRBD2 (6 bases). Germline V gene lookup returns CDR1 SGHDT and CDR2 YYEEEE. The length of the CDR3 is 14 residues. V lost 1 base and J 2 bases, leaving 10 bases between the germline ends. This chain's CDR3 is CASSLILAAYEQYF. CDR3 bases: TGTGCCAGCAGCTTGATATTAGCGGCCTACGAGCAGTACTTC.

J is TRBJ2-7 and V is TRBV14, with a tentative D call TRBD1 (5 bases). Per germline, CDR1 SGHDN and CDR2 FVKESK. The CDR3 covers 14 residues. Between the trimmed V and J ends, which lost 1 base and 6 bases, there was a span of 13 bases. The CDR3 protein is CASSQGQGWREQYF. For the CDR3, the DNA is TGTGCCAGCAGCCAAGGGCAGGGCTGGCGCGAGCAGTACTTC.

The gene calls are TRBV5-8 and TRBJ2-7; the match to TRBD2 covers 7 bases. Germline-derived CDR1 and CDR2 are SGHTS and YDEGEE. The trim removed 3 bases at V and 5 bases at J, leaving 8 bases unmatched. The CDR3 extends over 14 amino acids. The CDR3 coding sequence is TGTGCCAGCAGCTACCTGGCGGGGGTACACGAGCAGTACTTC. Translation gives CASSYLAGVHEQYF.

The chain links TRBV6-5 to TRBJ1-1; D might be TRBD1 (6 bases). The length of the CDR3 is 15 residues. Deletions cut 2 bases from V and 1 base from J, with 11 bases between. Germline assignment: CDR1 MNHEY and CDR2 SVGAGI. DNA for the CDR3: TGTGCCAGCAGTTACGGACCGACAGGGAACACTGAAGCTTTCTTT. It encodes CASSYGPTGNTEAFF.

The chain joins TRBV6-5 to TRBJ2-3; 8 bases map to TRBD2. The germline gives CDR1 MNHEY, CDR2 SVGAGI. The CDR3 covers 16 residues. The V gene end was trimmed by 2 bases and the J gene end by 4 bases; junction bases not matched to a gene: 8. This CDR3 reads CASSYGGGRTADTQYF. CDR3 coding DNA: TGTGCCAGCAGTTACGGGGGCGGGAGGACCGCAGATACGCAGTATTTT.